The clone carrying this T cell receptor (beta chain) occurred a few times. V was shortened by 4 bases and J by 4 bases, with 14 bases between the two germline ends. The germline V gene encodes CDR1 SQVTM and CDR2 ANQGSEA. The CDR3 sequence is 13 residues long. The data were obtained in a study of T cells after yellow fever vaccination. TCRdb re-called the 5' RACE reads through MiXCR, storing one row per CDR3 protein. Of a few hundred thousand distinct CDR3 sequences listed, roughly an eighth are singletons. This TCR came from a man between 18 and 29 years old who received the YFV17D yellow fever vaccine. The V and J genes are TRBV29-1 and TRBJ2-7, with D possibly being TRBD1 (5 bases). This specimen was CD4+ T cells sorted from PBMCs, taken 15 days after the yellow fever booster vaccination. Here the CDR3 reads CSVAQGERYEQYF. DNA for the CDR3: TGCAGCGTTGCCCAAGGGGAACGGTACGAGCAGTACTTC.